Listed here is a single T cell receptor beta chain. Its specificity is unknown. This specimen belongs to a study of T-cell reconstitution after alpha-beta-depleted transplantation in children. Study-wide points: The main origin of T-cell counts and diversity one year after transplant was newly produced T cells. Two months or so post-transplant, alpha-beta T cells reportedly derived from several hundred expanded graft clones. Certain patients had high TCRbeta diversity at day 60, and it came from recipient T cells and thymic progenitors that survived.

Unique molecular identifiers featured in how the TCRbeta library was prepared. TCRdb called the PCR reads again in MiXCR, with one record for every CDR3 protein. The table has tens of thousands of distinct CDR3 sequences, 15% to 20% seen once. CDR1 and CDR2 from the germline V gene are WSHSY and SAAADI. V trimming: 8 bases; J trimming: 7 bases; junction bases outside the gene matches: 12. The CDR3 has 15 amino acids. This sequence joins TRBV10-2 and TRBJ2-7, with 12 bases identical to TRBD2. This receptor was taken from a male patient aged 2-9 years who had a stem cell transplant for acute lymphoblastic leukemia, so the T cells may come from the graft donor. The specimen was PBMCs, mostly from graft donor cells, collected 360 days after TCRalphabeta/CD19-depleted stem cell transplant. Written as DNA, the CDR3 is TGCGCCAGCGGGGTAGGACTAGCGGGACTGGGGGAGCAGTACTTC. This translates into CASGVGLAGLGEQYF.